This T cell receptor (beta chain) was observed in a study of CD8+ T cells in alopecia areata. In the study overall: Patients remained on tofacitinib for 6 to 18 months and then went 6 months without it.

V lost 1 base and J lost 3, with 13 bases in between. This CDR3 contains 16 residues. Germline-derived CDR1 and CDR2 are MGHRA and YSYEKL. As for treatment: oral pan-JAK inhibitor, 5-10 mg twice daily. Alopecia areata patients had lesional scalp punch biopsies and peripheral blood taken from them. About this clone itself: Its antigen is still unknown.

Study-wide findings and caveats: Sharing of TCRs across patients appeared less clear than in mice, possibly for HLA-related reasons. Tofacitinib significantly decreased scalp clonality and expanded CD8+ clones among top 100.

Sequencing relied on a cDNA template that was reverse transcribed from extracted RNA. The method was immunoSEQ multiplex PCR; TCRdb's version includes in-frame clones alone and lacks a portion of them. The data show about 140,000 clones, around 82% seen once. Sequencing was performed on CD8+ T cells sorted from blood, taken at week 4, from a patient treated with tofacitinib. The TCR sequence derives from a human donor with alopecia areata. The V call is TRBV4-1, the J call TRBJ1-5; a possible D gene is TRBD1 (6 bases). The CDR3 loop is CASSQAYRDLNQPQHF. The CDR3 region has the DNA TGCGCCAGCAGCCAAGCATACAGGGACCTCAATCAGCCCCAGCATTTT.